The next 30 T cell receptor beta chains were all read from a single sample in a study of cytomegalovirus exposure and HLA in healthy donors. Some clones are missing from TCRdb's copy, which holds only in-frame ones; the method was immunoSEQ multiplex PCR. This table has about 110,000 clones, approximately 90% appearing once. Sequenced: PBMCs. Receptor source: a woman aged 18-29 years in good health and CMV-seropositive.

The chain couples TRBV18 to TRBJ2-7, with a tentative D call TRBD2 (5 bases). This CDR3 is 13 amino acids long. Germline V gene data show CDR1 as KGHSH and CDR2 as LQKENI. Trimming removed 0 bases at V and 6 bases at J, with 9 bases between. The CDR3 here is CASSPPNEGEQYF. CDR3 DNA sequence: TGTGCCAGCTCACCACCGAACGAGGGCGAGCAGTACTTC. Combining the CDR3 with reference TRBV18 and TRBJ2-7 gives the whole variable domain NAGVMQNPRHLVRRRGQEARLRCSPMKGHSHVYWYRQLPEEGLKFMVYLQKENIIDESGMPKERFSAEFPKEGPSILRIQQVVRGDSAAYFCASSPPNEGEQYFGPGTRLTVT.

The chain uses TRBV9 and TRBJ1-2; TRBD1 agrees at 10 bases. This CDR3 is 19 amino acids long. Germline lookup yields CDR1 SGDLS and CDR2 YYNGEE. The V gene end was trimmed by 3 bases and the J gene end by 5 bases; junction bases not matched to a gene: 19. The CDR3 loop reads CASSGSRRQGAVVGYGYTF. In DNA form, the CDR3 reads TGTGCCAGCAGCGGATCTCGGAGACAGGGGGCAGTGGTGGGGTATGGCTACACCTTC. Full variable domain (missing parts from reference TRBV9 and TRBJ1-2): DSGVTQTPKHLITATGQRVTLRCSPRSGDLSVYWYQQSLDQGLQFLIQYYNGEERAKGNILERFSAQQFPDLHSELNLSSLELGDSALYFCASSGSRRQGAVVGYGYTFGSGTRLTVV.

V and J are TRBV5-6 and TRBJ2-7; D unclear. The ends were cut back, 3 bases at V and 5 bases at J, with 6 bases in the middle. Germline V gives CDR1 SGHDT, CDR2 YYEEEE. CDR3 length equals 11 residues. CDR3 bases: TGTGCCAGCAGCTCCTACCACGAGCAGTACTTC. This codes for CASSSYHEQYF. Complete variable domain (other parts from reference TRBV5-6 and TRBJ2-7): DAGVTQSPTHLIKTRGQQVTLRCSPKSGHDTVSWYQQALGQGPQFIFQYYEEEERQRGNFPDRFSGHQFPNYSSELNVNALLLGDSALYLCASSSYHEQYFGPGTRLTVT.

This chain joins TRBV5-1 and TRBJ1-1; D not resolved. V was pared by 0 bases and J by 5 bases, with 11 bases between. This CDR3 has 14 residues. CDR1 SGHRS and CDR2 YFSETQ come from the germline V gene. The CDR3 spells CASSLAGGLTEAFF. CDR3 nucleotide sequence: TGCGCCAGCAGCTTGGCCGGAGGGCTGACTGAAGCTTTCTTT.

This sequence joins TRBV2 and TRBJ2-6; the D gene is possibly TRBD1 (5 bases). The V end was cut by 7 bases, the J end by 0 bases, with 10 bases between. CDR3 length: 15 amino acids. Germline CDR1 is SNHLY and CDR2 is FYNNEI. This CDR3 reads CASKGVRSGANVLTF. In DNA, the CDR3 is TGTGCCAGCAAAGGGGTCCGCTCTGGGGCCAACGTCCTGACTTTC.

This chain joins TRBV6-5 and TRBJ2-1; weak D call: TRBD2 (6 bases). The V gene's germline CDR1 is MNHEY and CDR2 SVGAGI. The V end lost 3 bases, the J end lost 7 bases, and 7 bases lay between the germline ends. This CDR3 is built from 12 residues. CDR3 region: CASSYSGNEQFF. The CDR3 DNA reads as TGTGCCAGCAGTTATAGCGGTAATGAGCAGTTCTTC.

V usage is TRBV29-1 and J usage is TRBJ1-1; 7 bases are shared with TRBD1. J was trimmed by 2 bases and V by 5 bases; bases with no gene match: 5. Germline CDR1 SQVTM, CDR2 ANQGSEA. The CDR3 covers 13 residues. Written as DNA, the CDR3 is TGCAGCGTTCGGACAGGAGTAAACACTGAAGCTTTCTTT. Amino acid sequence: CSVRTGVNTEAFF. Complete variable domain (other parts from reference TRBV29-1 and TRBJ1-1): SAVISQKPSRDICQRGTSLTIQCQVDSQVTMMFWYRQQPGQSLTLIATANQGSEATYESGFVIDKFPISRPNLTFSTLTVSNMSPEDSSIYLCSVRTGVNTEAFFGQGTRLTVV.

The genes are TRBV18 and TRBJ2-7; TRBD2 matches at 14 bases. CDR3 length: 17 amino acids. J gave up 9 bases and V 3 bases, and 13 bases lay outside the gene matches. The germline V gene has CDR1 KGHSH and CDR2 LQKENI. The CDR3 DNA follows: TGTGCCAGCTCACCCTTACCCGGACTAGCGGGAGGCACATGGCAGTACTTC. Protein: CASSPLPGLAGGTWQYF.

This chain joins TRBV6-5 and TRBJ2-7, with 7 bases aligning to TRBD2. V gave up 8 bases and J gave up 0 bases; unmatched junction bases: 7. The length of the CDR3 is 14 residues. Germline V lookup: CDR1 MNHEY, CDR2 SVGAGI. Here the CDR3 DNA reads TGTGCCAGCGGTGGCCTAGCGGACTCCTACGAGCAGTACTTC. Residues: CASGGLADSYEQYF.

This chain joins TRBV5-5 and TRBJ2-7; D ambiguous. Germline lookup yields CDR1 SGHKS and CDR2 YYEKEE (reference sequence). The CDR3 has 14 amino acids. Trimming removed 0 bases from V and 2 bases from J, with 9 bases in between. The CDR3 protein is CASSLGLDTYEQYF. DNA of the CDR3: TGTGCCAGCAGCTTGGGTTTAGACACCTACGAGCAGTACTTC.

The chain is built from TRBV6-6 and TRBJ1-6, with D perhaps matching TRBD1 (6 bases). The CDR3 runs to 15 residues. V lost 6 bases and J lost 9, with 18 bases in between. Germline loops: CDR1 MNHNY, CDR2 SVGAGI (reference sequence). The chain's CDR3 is CASRTGQGVSSPLHF. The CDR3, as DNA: TGTGCCAGCAGGACAGGTCAGGGAGTGAGTTCACCCCTCCACTTT.

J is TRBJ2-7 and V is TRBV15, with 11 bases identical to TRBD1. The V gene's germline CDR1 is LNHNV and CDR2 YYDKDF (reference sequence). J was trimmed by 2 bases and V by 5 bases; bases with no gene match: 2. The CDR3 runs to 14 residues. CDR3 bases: TGTGCCACCAGCTTGGGACAGGGGGCCTACGAGCAGTACTTC. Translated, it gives CATSLGQGAYEQYF. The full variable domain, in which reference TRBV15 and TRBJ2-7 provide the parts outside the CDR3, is DAMVIQNPRYQVTQFGKPVTLSCSQTLNHNVMYWYQQKSSQAPKLLFHYYDKDFNNEADTPDNFQSRRPNTSFCFLDIRSPGLGDTAMYLCATSLGQGAYEQYFGPGTRLTVT.

The CDR3 reads CASSDGGRTDTQYF. DNA of the CDR3: TGTGCCAGCAGTGACGGCGGGAGGACAGATACGCAGTATTTT. The rearrangement uses TRBV6-4 and TRBJ2-3, with 8 bases aligning to TRBD2. The CDR3 extends over 14 amino acids. J lost 3 bases, V lost 2 bases, and 1 base had no gene match. Germline loops: CDR1 MRHNA, CDR2 SNTAGT.

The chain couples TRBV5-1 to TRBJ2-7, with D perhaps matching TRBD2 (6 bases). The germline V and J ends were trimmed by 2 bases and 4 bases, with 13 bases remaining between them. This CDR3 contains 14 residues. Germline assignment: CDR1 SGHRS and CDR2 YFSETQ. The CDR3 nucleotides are TGCGCCAGCAGCTTCGGGGGAGAGTTGTACGAGCAGTACTTC. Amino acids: CASSFGGELYEQYF.

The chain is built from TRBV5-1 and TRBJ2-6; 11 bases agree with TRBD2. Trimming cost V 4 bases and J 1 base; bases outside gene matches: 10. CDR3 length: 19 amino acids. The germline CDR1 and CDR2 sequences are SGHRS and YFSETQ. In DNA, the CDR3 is TGCGCCAGCAGCCCGATTATCACTAGCGGGAGTTCTGGGGCCAACGTCCTGACTTTC. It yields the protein CASSPIITSGSSGANVLTF.

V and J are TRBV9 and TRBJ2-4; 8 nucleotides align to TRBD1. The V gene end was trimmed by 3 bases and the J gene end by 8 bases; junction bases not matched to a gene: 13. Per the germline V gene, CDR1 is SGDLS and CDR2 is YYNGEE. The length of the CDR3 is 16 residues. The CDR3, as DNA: TGTGCCAGCAGCGGCGCTGACAGGGGAAGAGTTGACATTCAGTACTTC. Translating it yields CASSGADRGRVDIQYF.

This CDR3 reads CAIARGRLTEAFF. The CDR3 nucleotides read TGTGCCATAGCAAGGGGGCGACTCACTGAAGCTTTCTTT. This chain uses TRBV11-2 with TRBJ1-1, with 7 nucleotides matching TRBD1. Germline V gene sequence: CDR1 SGHAT, CDR2 FQNNGV. The CDR3 is made up of 13 amino acids. With V trimmed by 10 bases and J by 4 bases, 9 bases remained unmatched. Looking up the rest from reference TRBV11-2 and TRBJ1-1 gives the full variable domain: EAGVAQSPRYKIIEKRQSVAFWCNPISGHATLYWYQQILGQGPKLLIQFQNNGVVDDSQLPKDRFSAERLKGVDSTLKIQPAKLEDSAVYLCAIARGRLTEAFFGQGTRLTVV.

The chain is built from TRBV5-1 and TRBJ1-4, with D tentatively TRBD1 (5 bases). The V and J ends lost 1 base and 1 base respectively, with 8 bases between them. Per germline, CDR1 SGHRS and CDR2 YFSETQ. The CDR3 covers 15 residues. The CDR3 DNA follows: TGCGCCAGCAGCTTGATAGGGGAAACTAATGAAAAACTGTTTTTT. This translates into CASSLIGETNEKLFF.

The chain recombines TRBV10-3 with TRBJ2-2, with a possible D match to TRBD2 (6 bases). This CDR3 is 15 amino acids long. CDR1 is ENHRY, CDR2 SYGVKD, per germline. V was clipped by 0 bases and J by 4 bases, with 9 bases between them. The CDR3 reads CAISESAGSTGELFF. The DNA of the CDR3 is TGTGCCATCAGTGAGTCAGCGGGTTCCACCGGGGAGCTGTTTTTT.

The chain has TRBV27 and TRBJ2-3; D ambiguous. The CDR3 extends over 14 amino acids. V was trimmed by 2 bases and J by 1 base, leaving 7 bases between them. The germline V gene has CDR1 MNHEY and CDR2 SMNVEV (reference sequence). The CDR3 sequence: CASSLNFGTDTQYF. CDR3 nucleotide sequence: TGTGCCAGCAGTTTAAATTTCGGCACAGATACGCAGTATTTT.

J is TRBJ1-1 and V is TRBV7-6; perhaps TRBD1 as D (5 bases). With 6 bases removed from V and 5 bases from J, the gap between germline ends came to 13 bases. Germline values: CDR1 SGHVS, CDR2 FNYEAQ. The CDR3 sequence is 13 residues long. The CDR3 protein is CASSYPGGTEAFF. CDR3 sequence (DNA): TGTGCCAGCAGTTATCCGGGGGGGACTGAAGCTTTCTTT.

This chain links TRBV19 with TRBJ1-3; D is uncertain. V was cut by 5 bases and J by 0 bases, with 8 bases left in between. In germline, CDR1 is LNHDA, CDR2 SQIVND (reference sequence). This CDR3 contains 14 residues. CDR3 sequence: CASSASSSGNTIYF. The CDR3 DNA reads TGTGCCAGTAGTGCATCGAGCTCTGGAAACACCATATATTTT.

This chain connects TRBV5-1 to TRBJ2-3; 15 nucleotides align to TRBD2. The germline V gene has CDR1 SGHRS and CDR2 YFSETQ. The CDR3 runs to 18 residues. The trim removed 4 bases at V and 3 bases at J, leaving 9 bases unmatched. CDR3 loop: CASSPTGTSGGITDTQYF. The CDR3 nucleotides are TGCGCCAGCAGCCCCACCGGGACTAGCGGGGGGATAACAGATACGCAGTATTTT.

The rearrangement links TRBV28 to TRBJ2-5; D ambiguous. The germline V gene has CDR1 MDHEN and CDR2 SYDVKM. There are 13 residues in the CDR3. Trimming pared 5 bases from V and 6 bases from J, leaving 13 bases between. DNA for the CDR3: TGTGCCAGCAGTCCCCTGGCACAGCAGACCCAGTACTTC. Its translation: CASSPLAQQTQYF. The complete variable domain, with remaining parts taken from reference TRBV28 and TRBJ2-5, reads DVKVTQSSRYLVKRTGEKVFLECVQDMDHENMFWYRQDPGLGLRLIYFSYDVKMKEKGDIPEGYSVSREKKERFSLILESASTNQTSMYLCASSPLAQQTQYFGPGTRLLVL.

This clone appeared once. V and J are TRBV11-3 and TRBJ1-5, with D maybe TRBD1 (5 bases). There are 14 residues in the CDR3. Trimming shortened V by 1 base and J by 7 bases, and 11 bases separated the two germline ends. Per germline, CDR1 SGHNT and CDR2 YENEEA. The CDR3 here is CASSLGGTGQPQHF. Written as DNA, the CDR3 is TGTGCCAGCAGCTTAGGGGGGACTGGACAGCCCCAGCATTTT.

CDR3 DNA sequence: TGTGCCAGCAGCGTGTCCGGGGATTCACCCCTCCACTTT. Translating gives CASSVSGDSPLHF. The chain employs TRBV9 and TRBJ1-6; D gene unclear. CDR1 is SGDLS and CDR2 is YYNGEE in the germline V gene. V shed 2 bases and J shed 8 bases, with 8 bases lying between them. The CDR3 has 13 amino acids.

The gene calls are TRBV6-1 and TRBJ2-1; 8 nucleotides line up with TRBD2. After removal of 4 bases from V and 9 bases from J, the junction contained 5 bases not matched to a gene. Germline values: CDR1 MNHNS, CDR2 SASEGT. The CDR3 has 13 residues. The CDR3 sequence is CASSAGGAFEQFF. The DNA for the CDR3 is TGTGCCAGCAGTGCCGGGGGGGCCTTTGAGCAGTTCTTC.

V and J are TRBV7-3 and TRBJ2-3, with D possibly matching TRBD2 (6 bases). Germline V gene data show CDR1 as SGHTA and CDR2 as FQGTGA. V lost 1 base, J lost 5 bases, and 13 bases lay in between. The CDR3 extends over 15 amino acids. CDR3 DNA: TGTGCCAGCAGCTTAATGGCGGGGTTTGGAGATACGCAGTATTTT. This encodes CASSLMAGFGDTQYF. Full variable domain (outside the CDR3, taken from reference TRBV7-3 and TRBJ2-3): GAGVSQTPSNKVTEKGKYVELRCDPISGHTALYWYRQSLGQGPEFLIYFQGTGAADDSGLPNDRFFAVRPEGSVSTLKIQRTERGDSAVYLCASSLMAGFGDTQYFGPGTRLTVL.

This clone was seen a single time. This CDR3 is CASTQQGAQYF. Written as DNA, the CDR3 is TGTGCCAGCACTCAACAGGGGGCGCAGTATTTT. The gene calls are TRBV6-6 and TRBJ2-3; 8 bases are a match to TRBD1. Trimming cost V 7 bases and J 10 bases; bases outside gene matches: 4. The CDR3 runs to 11 residues. The V gene's germline CDR1 is MNHNY and CDR2 SVGAGI (reference sequence).

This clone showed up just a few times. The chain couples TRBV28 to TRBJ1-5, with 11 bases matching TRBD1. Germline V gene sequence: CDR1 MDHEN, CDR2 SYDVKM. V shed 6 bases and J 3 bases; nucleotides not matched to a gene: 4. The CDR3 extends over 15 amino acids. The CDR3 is CASRGQGEHNQPQHF. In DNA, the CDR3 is TGTGCCAGCAGGGGACAGGGGGAACACAATCAGCCCCAGCATTTT.